This TCR beta chain was sequenced in a study of blood T cell repertoires in COVID-19. For the study at large: Samples taken during acute and convalescent COVID-19 were collected in the United States, Italy and Spain. From T cells, B-cell-depleted T cells, or PBMCs came the material, which was cDNA or gDNA.

The CDR3 is 18 residues long. The junction had 15 bases not matched to a gene; V was cut back by 5 bases and J by 4 bases. Germline CDR1 is SGHVS and CDR2 is FQNEAQ. Seattle enrolled patients during active infection and tracked them longitudinally. Original processing notes: Estimates of nucleated cell counts were drawn from the amplification of reference gene primers. Assay used: immunoSEQ multiplex PCR; TCRdb lists only in-frame clones, some missing. Clone size and V and J calls were adopted from that table, with D and trimming inferred from the DNA. The sample holds some 350,000 clones, about 90% seen once.

Sample: peripheral blood. The gene calls are TRBV7-8 and TRBJ2-1, with TRBD1 matching over 9 bases. The TCR sequence derives from a woman aged 25 to 39 with COVID-19, enrolled during active disease. The CDR3 here is CASSLRGRDRVAYNEQFF. The CDR3 bases are TGTGCCAGCAGCCTTAGAGGTAGGGACAGGGTGGCTTACAATGAGCAGTTCTTC. The full variable domain, its missing parts supplied by reference TRBV7-8 and TRBJ2-1, is GAGVSQSPRYKVAKRGQDVALRCDPISGHVSLFWYQQALGQGPEFLTYFQNEAQLDKSGLPSDRFFAERPEGSVSTLKIQRTQQEDSAVYLCASSLRGRDRVAYNEQFFGPGTRLTVL.